This T cell receptor (beta chain) appears in the sequencing data of a study of shared clonotypes between healthy human individuals. Measured with immunoSEQ multiplex PCR; TCRdb has only the in-frame clones, and not every one. Counted here are 230,000 or so clones, about 65% occurring once; the ten biggest clones make up around 10%. The germline CDR1 and CDR2 sequences are MNHNS and SASEGT. The CDR3 consists of 14 residues. Losses at the gene ends were 2 bases for V and 5 bases for J; bases not matched to a gene: 6. Of note for this clone: Its cognate antigen is unknown.

The study, taken as a whole, reports: Rarefaction indicated that sorted-subset sequencing remained incomplete although depth was large.

Healthy HIV-negative adults with no recent acute infections or vaccinations were recruited as donors. Input material: memory CD4+ T cells sorted from blood. As for subset: CD45RA-negative fraction. The receptor's source is a man aged 25-40 years in good health. This chain connects TRBV6-1 to TRBJ2-7; 7 nucleotides match TRBD2. The CDR3 DNA reads TGTGCCAGCAGTGAATGGCAGGGAGGGGACGAGCAGTACTTC. Protein: CASSEWQGGDEQYF.